A selection of T cell receptor beta chains follows, all from one sample in a study of cytomegalovirus exposure and HLA in healthy donors. The table came from immunoSEQ multiplex PCR; TCRdb's copy has only in-frame clones and leaves some out. The table records about 92,000 clones, under 80% of them present only once. What was sequenced was PBMCs. These receptors came from a man over 45 in good health and CMV-seropositive. The CDR3 runs from the conserved cysteine through the conserved F or W. The D gene is left open where the match is weak. Rows give clone size only sometimes, using once, few, many, or a class for an expanded clone.

NA,TRBV2,TRBJ2-5,NA,TGTGCCAGCAGACAGGGTGGCGAGACCCAGTACTTC,CASRQGGETQYF
NA,TRBV19,TRBJ1-3,once,TGTGCCAGTAACTCAGGGGTTGGAAACACCATATATTTT,CASNSGVGNTIYF
TRBD1,TRBV5-6,TRBJ1-2,NA,TGTGCCAGCAGCAAGGACAGGGGGCGCGACTATGGCTACACCTTC,CASSKDRGRDYGYTF
NA,TRBV2,TRBJ2-2,NA,TGTGCCAGCACCTCGAGGGCAGACGTCACCGGGGAGCTGTTTTTT,CASTSRADVTGELFF
NA,TRBV14,TRBJ2-3,NA,TGTGCCAGCAGCACCCGGGACTCAAACCCAGCAGATACGCAGTATTTT,CASSTRDSNPADTQYF
TRBD1,TRBV2,TRBJ1-4,NA,TGTGCCAGCAGTGGACAGGGTGAAAAACTGTTTTTT,CASSGQGEKLFF
NA,TRBV15,TRBJ1-5,NA,NA,CATSPVGTGTNQPQNF
TRBD1,TRBV7-3,TRBJ2-2,NA,TGTGCCAGCAGCCCTGGGACAGGGGTTCACGGGGAGCTGTTTTTT,CASSPGTGVHGELFF
NA,TRBV28,TRBJ1-6,NA,TGTGCCAGCAGTTCGCTGGCTAGCGATTCACCCCTCCACTTT,CASSSLASDSPLHF
NA,TRBV7-3,TRBJ2-2,few,TGTGCCAGCAGCCAGGTGGGGCCGGACACCGGGGAGCTGTTTTTT,CASSQVGPDTGELFF
NA,TRBV18,TRBJ2-7,NA,TGTGCCAGCTCACCACTACAGAGCTCCTACGAGCAGTACTTC,CASSPLQSSYEQYF
NA,TRBV29-1,TRBJ2-5,once,TGCAGCGTTGTTAGCGGGACAGCCAAGGAGACCCAGTACTTC,CSVVSGTAKETQYF
NA,TRBV5-1,TRBJ1-1,NA,TGCGCCAGCAGCTTGGACAGGGAGGGCGTTAGCTTT,CASSLDREGVSF
TRBD1,TRBV7-3,TRBJ2-3,NA,TGTGCCAGCAGCCAGAGGGGACAGGGGGCTGAAGATACGCAGTATTTT,CASSQRGQGAEDTQYF
TRBD2,TRBV19,TRBJ2-3,NA,TGTGCCAGTAGTCGGACTAGTGTCCCAGATACGCAGTATTTT,CASSRTSVPDTQYF
NA,TRBV7-2,TRBJ1-2,NA,TGTGCCAGCACCCCCGCACGGCAGGGGCATGGCTACACCTTC,CASTPARQGHGYTF
NA,TRBV7-7,TRBJ2-3,NA,TGTGCTAGCAGCTTGGGGGCTAGACGAGGCACAGATACGCAGTATTTT,CASSLGARRGTDTQYF
NA,TRBV11-2,TRBJ2-7,few,TGTGCCAGCAGCCCCTCACGGGGTTACGAGCAGTACTTC,CASSPSRGYEQYF
NA,TRBV7-2,TRBJ1-1,NA,TGTGCCAGCAGCCCTCTCACTGAAGCCTTCTTT,CASSPLTEAFF
TRBD1,TRBV15,TRBJ1-2,NA,TGTGCCACCAGCAGAGGGGGTAGAGGGGGCCTCTATGGCTACACCTTC,CATSRGGRGGLYGYTF
TRBD2,TRBV30,TRBJ2-5,NA,TGTGCCTGGAGGACTAGCGGGGGGGCCGGTGAGACCCAGTACTTC,CAWRTSGGAGETQYF
NA,TRBV2,TRBJ1-2,once,TGTGCCAGCAGTGAAATTCGACACATTAACTATGGCTACACCTTC,CASSEIRHINYGYTF
TRBD1,TRBV2,TRBJ1-2,NA,TGTGCCAGCAGTGGGGTAGGAGGATGGGACAGCTATGGCTACACCTTC,CASSGVGGWDSYGYTF
NA,TRBV6-1,TRBJ2-5,NA,TGTGCCAGCAGTGAAGACGGCAGGGCTTGGGAGACCCAGTACTTC,CASSEDGRAWETQYF
NA,TRBV6-1,TRBJ1-5,NA,TGTGCCAGCAGTCTTGGACAAGGACAGCCCCAGCATTTT,CASSLGQGQPQHF
NA,TRBV7-8,TRBJ2-2,NA,TGTGCCAGCAGCCCCGGCGGTGGGGAGCTGTTTTTT,CASSPGGGELFF
NA,TRBV5-1,TRBJ1-6,NA,NA,CASSSSFGQGASPLNF
NA,TRBV7-9,TRBJ1-1,NA,TGTGCCAGCAGCCTAGACAGTTCCACTGAAGCTTTCTTT,CASSLDSSTEAFF
TRBD2,TRBV9,TRBJ2-3,NA,TGTGCCAGCAGCCCGAGACTAGCGGGCACAGATACGCAGTATTTT,CASSPRLAGTDTQYF
TRBD1,TRBV7-9,TRBJ1-1,NA,TGTTCCAGCAGCCCAGGACAGGGGTCTTCCACTGAAGCTTTCTTT,CSSSPGQGSSTEAFF
NA,TRBV4-3,TRBJ1-2,few,TGCGCCAGCAGCCAAGATCAGCCCGGCGGGGGCAGCTATGGCTACACCTTC,CASSQDQPGGGSYGYTF
NA,TRBV19,TRBJ2-2,few,TGTGCCAGTAGTATTGCGTCTAGTACCGGGGAGCTGTTTTTT,CASSIASSTGELFF
NA,TRBV30,TRBJ2-3,NA,TGTGCCTGGACCTACACAGATACGCAGTATTTT,CAWTYTDTQYF
NA,TRBV15,TRBJ1-3,NA,TGTGCCACCAGCAGAGAAGGGAGCTCTGGAAACACCATATATTTT,CATSREGSSGNTIYF
NA,TRBV19,TRBJ1-4,once,TGTGCCAGTAGTGTCGGAAGCGGGACTAATGAAAAACTGTTTTTT,CASSVGSGTNEKLFF
TRBD1,TRBV9,TRBJ2-7,NA,TGTGCCAGCAGCGCCACAGGGGCAAGCTCCTACGAGCAGTACTTC,CASSATGASSYEQYF
TRBD1,TRBV9,TRBJ1-2,NA,TGTGCCAGCAGCCCCCCCGGGACAGGGGGAGGCTATGGCTACCCCTTC,CASSPPGTGGGYGYPF
TRBD1,TRBV2,TRBJ2-7,NA,TGTGCCAGCAGGGATGGGACAGGGGCCCACGAGCAGTACTTC,CASRDGTGAHEQYF
TRBD1,TRBV15,TRBJ1-1,NA,TGTGCCACCAGCTTCGACAGGGTTGGGAACACTGAAGCTTTCTTT,CATSFDRVGNTEAFF
NA,TRBV7-9,TRBJ2-1,NA,TGTGCCAGCAGCTTGTTCCTGACAGGGGAGGGGCTGGATGAGCAGTTCTTC,CASSLFLTGEGLDEQFF
TRBD1,TRBV28,TRBJ2-7,once,TGTGCCACCATTGACGGGACAGGGATAGAGCAGTACTTC,CATIDGTGIEQYF
NA,TRBV7-2,TRBJ2-1,NA,TGTGCCAGCAGCCCGAGCCCGACTAGCAATGAGCAGTTCTTC,CASSPSPTSNEQFF
NA,TRBV7-9,TRBJ2-1,few,TGTGCCGCCACCGAGGACAATGAGCAGTTCTTC,CAATEDNEQFF
NA,TRBV29-1,TRBJ2-7,once,TGCAGCGTTGATGGAACAGGGACACTTGGCTACGAGCAGTACTTC,CSVDGTGTLGYEQYF
NA,TRBV10-3,TRBJ2-6,NA,TGTGCCATCAGTGATGGGCCCTCTGGGGCCAACGTCCTGACTTTC,CAISDGPSGANVLTF
NA,TRBV30,TRBJ1-6,NA,TGTGCCTGGAGGGGCCGTTTCTATAATTCACCCCTCAACTTT,CAWRGRFYNSPLNF
NA,TRBV6-5,TRBJ1-2,NA,TGTGCCAGCACGTCAGGCGTTAACTATGGCTACACCTTC,CASTSGVNYGYTF
TRBD1,TRBV18,TRBJ2-5,NA,TGTGCCAGCTCACCCCCCGGGGACAGGGGGCAAGAGACCCAGTACTTC,CASSPPGDRGQETQYF
NA,TRBV6-1,TRBJ1-5,NA,TGTGCCAGCACGGACACCGGGGGTGGCAATCAGCCCCAGAATTTT,CASTDTGGGNQPQNF
TRBD1,TRBV7-2,TRBJ2-3,NA,TGTGCCAGCAGCGTTTTCCGGGACAGGGGGCGCGCAGATACGCAGTATTTT,CASSVFRDRGRADTQYF